This T cell receptor beta chain comes out of a study of blood T cell repertoires in COVID-19. Study information: Whether acute or convalescent, the COVID-19 samples came from the United States, Italy and Spain.

The CDR3 has 16 amino acids. Germline V gene lookup returns CDR1 LGHNA and CDR2 YNFKEQ. V trimming: 3 bases; J trimming: 6 bases; junction bases outside the gene matches: 11. This clone was seen just once. Authors' data handling: Counts of nucleated cells, estimated from reference gene primer amplification, were obtained. Repertoires were generated with immunoSEQ multiplex PCR, while TCRdb's copy carries only in-frame clones and drops some. V and J calls and clone size follow that table, whereas D and trimming were derived from the DNA. The sample lists some 200,000 clones; less than 95% were seen once. Enrolled during active infection, Seattle patients were then followed longitudinally.

The TCR was taken from a man aged 25 to 40 with COVID-19, enrolled during active disease. The specimen was peripheral blood. This sequence joins TRBV4-2 and TRBJ1-1; TRBD1 aligns across 9 bases. CDR3 nucleotide sequence: TGTGCCAGCAGCCAGGAACACAGGGGGCATAGCGCTGAAGCTTTCTTT. This translates into CASSQEHRGHSAEAFF.